A single sample is the source of the 2 T cell receptor beta chains below, sequenced in a study of blood T cell repertoires in COVID-19. The assay was immunoSEQ multiplex PCR, and TCRdb's table has in-frame clones only and misses some. The sample lists 300,000 or so clones; roughly 87% were seen once. Sequencing was done on a sample of PBMCs or T cells enriched from blood (not recorded which). The receptors were gathered from a woman aged 25 to 39 who had recovered from COVID-19.

This chain uses TRBV6-4 with TRBJ1-1, with TRBD1 matching 8 bases. Germline CDR1 reads MRHNA; CDR2 reads SNTAGT. The CDR3 contains 14 residues. Unmatched junction bases numbered 8, after V lost 5 bases and J lost 6 bases. CDR3 loop: CASSIEQGVPEAFF. The CDR3 DNA reads TGTGCCAGCAGTATCGAACAGGGGGTTCCTGAAGCTTTCTTT.

The DNA for the CDR3 is TGTGCCAGCAGCGCCCTGGACAAAGGAACCACTAACTATGGCTACACCTTC. It codes for CASSALDKGTTNYGYTF. J is TRBJ1-2 and V is TRBV9, with TRBD1 as a possible D gene (5 bases). This CDR3 is built from 17 residues. Germline V gene lookup returns CDR1 SGDLS and CDR2 YYNGEE. The V and J ends lost 3 bases and 0 bases respectively, with 18 bases between them.